This T cell receptor beta chain is from a study of shared clonotypes between healthy human individuals. Here immunoSEQ multiplex PCR was the method, and the copy in TCRdb shows in-frame clones only, minus some. The table has some 510,000 clones, more than 65% seen once. V was pared by 6 bases and J by 1 base, with 6 bases of the junction left unmatched. In germline, CDR1 is MDHEN, CDR2 SYDVKM. There are 14 residues in the CDR3. This TCR derives from a woman aged 35 to 49 in good health. Some clones in this sample may be carry-over from other donors' samples. The rearrangement links TRBV28 to TRBJ2-7, with 7 bases aligning to TRBD2. The sequenced sample was PBMCs. The CDR3 is CASSRDYRSYEQYF. CDR3 bases: TGTGCCAGCAGCCGGGACTACCGATCCTACGAGCAGTACTTC.